Here is one TCR beta chain with its context. The entry originates in a study of blood T cell repertoires in COVID-19. About the study: Samples taken during acute and convalescent COVID-19 were collected in the United States, Italy and Spain.

Produced via immunoSEQ multiplex PCR; TCRdb's table is partial and in-frame only. The sample has some 360,000 clones; about nine tenths are singletons. The CDR3 totals 17 residues. V was pared by 3 bases and J by 4 bases, with 8 bases of the junction left unmatched. The germline CDR1 and CDR2 sequences are LGHDT and YNNKEL (reference sequence). Participants were aged 18 to 89 years from about two dozen US areas. This TCR derives from a woman younger than 45 who had been exposed to COVID-19. The sample comprised PBMCs or T cells enriched from blood (not recorded which). The chain carries TRBV3-1 (or the pseudogene TRBV3-2) and TRBJ2-2; 10 bases are shared with TRBD2. The CDR3: CASSQTGLAYSTGELFF. The CDR3 nucleotides read TGTGCCAGCAGCCAGACGGGACTAGCGTATTCCACCGGGGAGCTGTTTTTT.